The 15 T cell receptor beta chains presented below share a single source sample, sequenced in a study of immune heterogeneity within non-small cell lung tumors. Multiplex PCR relied on 32 V and 13 J primers to amplify TCR beta CDR3. TCRdb processed the multiplex PCR reads anew with MiXCR; each CDR3 protein has one entry. The sample has over 10,000 distinct CDR3 sequences, roughly 22% seen once; the top ten hold 3.5% to 5.5%. At about 600 ng per sample, bulk tumor genomic DNA provided the template. While surgery was under way, several biopsies spaced far apart were taken per primary tumor. Untreated, newly diagnosed non-small cell lung cancer patients underwent curative surgery. Sequenced sample: lung tumor tissue. The receptors shown here come from a man aged 55 to 70 with non-small cell lung cancer.

V and J are TRBV3-1 and TRBJ1-1, with D maybe TRBD1 (5 bases). CDR1 and CDR2 from the germline V gene are LGHDT and YNNKEL (reference sequence). This CDR3 comprises 13 residues. V was clipped by 4 bases and J by 11 bases, with 17 bases between them. The CDR3 DNA sequence: TGTGCCAGCAGCCCAACCCTCGGGACGACTGCTTTCTTT. Protein product: CASSPTLGTTAFF.

This clonotype was recorded a few times. The chain recombines TRBV20-1 with TRBJ1-4; 7 bases map to TRBD1. The CDR3 runs 15 residues. Germline loops: CDR1 DFQATT, CDR2 SNEGSKA (reference sequence). The V gene end was trimmed by 3 bases and the J gene end by 0 bases; junction bases not matched to a gene: 4. The CDR3 reads CSARGQPATNEKLFF. Written as DNA, the CDR3 is TGCAGTGCTAGGGGACAGCCTGCAACTAATGAAAAACTGTTTTTT.

CDR3 in DNA: TGTGCCAGCACCGACAGGGGAGAGACCCAGTACTTC. Protein product: CASTDRGETQYF. This chain joins TRBV12-3 or TRBV12-4 and TRBJ2-5, with 8 bases that match TRBD1. The V and J ends lost 7 bases and 4 bases, in that order; junction bases with no gene match: 2. This CDR3 has 12 amino acids.

This clonotype has only a few counts. The chain recombines TRBV20-1 with TRBJ2-7; 9 positions match TRBD1. The CDR3 is made up of 15 amino acids. Germline V gives CDR1 DFQATT, CDR2 SNEGSKA (reference sequence). Trimming removed 7 bases from V and 6 bases from J; junction bases left unmatched: 16. In DNA, the CDR3 is TGCAGTGTCGAACAGGGGGCCCTGGACGCTACCGAGCAGTACTTC. It encodes CSVEQGALDATEQYF.

This clonotype was recorded at least ten times. This chain joins TRBV29-1 and TRBJ2-7, with D possibly matching TRBD1 (6 bases). The CDR3 has 15 amino acids. Per germline, CDR1 SQVTM and CDR2 ANQGSEA. The ends were cut back, 0 bases at V and 7 bases at J, with 19 bases in the middle. CDR3 nucleotide sequence: TGCAGCGTTGAAGAAGGGGGACGGGTCAAATCGGAGCAGTACTTC. Translating gives CSVEEGGRVKSEQYF.

This sequence joins TRBV28 and TRBJ2-1, with TRBD2 as a possible D gene (6 bases). Deletions cut 6 bases from V and 4 bases from J, with 19 bases between. CDR3 length: 16 amino acids. Germline V gene sequence: CDR1 MDHEN, CDR2 SYDVKM. The CDR3 reads CASSPPPGVAYNEQFF. The CDR3 DNA is TGTGCCAGCAGCCCCCCGCCGGGGGTCGCTTACAATGAGCAGTTCTTC.

Details on this clonotype: One end of the junction does not line up with germline, which may come from a read error. The CDR3 region has the DNA TGCAGTGCTAGATCGGTGAGCCCAAGCTCCTACAAGCAGTACTTC. Amino acid sequence: CSARSVSPSSYKQYF. J is TRBJ2-7 and V is TRBV20-1; unclear D gene. CDR3 size: 15 residues. Germline V gives CDR1 DFQATT, CDR2 SNEGSKA (reference sequence).

This chain's CDR3 is CASRGRGGATYEQYF. The DNA for the CDR3 is TGTGCCAGCAGGGGGAGGGGGGGGGCGACCTACGAGCAGTACTTC. V and J are TRBV2 and TRBJ2-7; TRBD2 is a possible D gene (7 bases). Germline CDR1 and CDR2: SNHLY and FYNNEI. Trimming took off 6 bases at V and 2 bases at J, with 17 bases between the two ends. The CDR3 is 15 residues long.

This clonotype was found a few times. The chain has TRBV6-1 and TRBJ1-3; D unresolved. V lost 4 bases and J 2 bases, leaving 6 bases between the germline ends. This CDR3 is built from 13 residues. From germline, CDR1 is MNHNS and CDR2 SASEGT. The CDR3 protein is CASSAEPGNTIYF. The DNA for the CDR3 is TGTGCCAGCAGTGCAGAGCCTGGAAACACCATATATTTT.

To note about this clonotype: This may arise from a read error, as a much more abundant clone is one base away. V and J are TRBV6-5 and TRBJ1-5; 10 bases map to TRBD1. This CDR3 is built from 15 residues. V gave up 2 bases and J gave up 5 bases; unmatched junction bases: 3. The germline CDR1 and CDR2 sequences are MNHEY and SVGAGI. The CDR3 protein is CASSYTGTGDQPQHF. The CDR3 region has the DNA TGTGCCAGCAGTTACACCGGGACAGGGGATCAGCCCCAGCATTTT.

J is TRBJ1-4 and V is TRBV30, with no clear D. The CDR3 has 14 amino acids. Looked up from germline, CDR1 is GTSNPN and CDR2 is SVGIG (reference sequence). Between the trimmed V and J ends, which lost 2 bases and 4 bases, there was a span of 11 bases. In nucleotides, the CDR3 is TGTGCCTGGAGTACCCGGGCCTATAATGAAAAACTGTTTTTT. This gives the protein CAWSTRAYNEKLFF. The full variable domain, completed using reference TRBV30 and TRBJ1-4, is SQTIHQWPATLVQPVGSPLSLECTVEGTSNPNLYWYRQAAGRGLQLLFYSVGIGQISSEVPQNLSASRPQDRQFILSSKKLLLSDSGFYLCAWSTRAYNEKLFFGSGTQLSVL.

This clonotype occurred a few times. The chain carries TRBV4-1 and TRBJ1-2; tentatively, D is TRBD1 (5 bases). The CDR3 has 15 amino acids. V was shortened by 1 base and J by 2 bases, with 11 bases between the two germline ends. CDR1 is MGHRA and CDR2 is YSYEKL in the germline V gene. The CDR3 nucleotides read TGCGCCAGCAGCCAAGTAGAAGGGGAAAACTATGGCTACACCTTC. Translation: CASSQVEGENYGYTF.

This clonotype was counted between two and nine times. V is TRBV2 and J is TRBJ2-3, with TRBD2 matching 8 bases. The CDR3 is 17 amino acids. Germline trimming cut 0 bases from V and 1 base from J; bases unmatched to any gene: 6. CDR1 and CDR2 (germline): SNHLY, FYNNEI. The CDR3 spells CASSEALGAGGTDTQYF. As DNA, the CDR3 is TGTGCCAGCAGTGAAGCGCTTGGAGCGGGGGGCACAGATACGCAGTATTTT.

This clonotype is medium-sized within its sample. The V call is TRBV6-1, the J call TRBJ2-7; 9 bases map to TRBD1. The CDR3 spans 14 residues. The V segment lost 8 bases and the J segment 5 bases; nucleotides outside the gene matches: 10. Germline CDR1 is MNHNS and CDR2 is SASEGT. CDR3 nucleotides: TGTGCCAGCCACCGGACAGGGGACACCGACGAGCAGTACTTC. The encoded protein is CASHRTGDTDEQYF.

This clonotype was counted between two and nine times. The rearrangement links TRBV18 to TRBJ1-3; weak D call: TRBD1 (6 bases). With 6 bases removed from V and 0 bases from J, the gap between germline ends came to 18 bases. CDR3 size: 17 residues. Germline V CDR1 and CDR2: KGHSH, LQKENI. The CDR3 region is CASSLTKGDRSGNTIYF. The CDR3 coding sequence is TGTGCCAGCTCGCTCACGAAGGGGGACCGCTCTGGAAACACCATATATTTT.